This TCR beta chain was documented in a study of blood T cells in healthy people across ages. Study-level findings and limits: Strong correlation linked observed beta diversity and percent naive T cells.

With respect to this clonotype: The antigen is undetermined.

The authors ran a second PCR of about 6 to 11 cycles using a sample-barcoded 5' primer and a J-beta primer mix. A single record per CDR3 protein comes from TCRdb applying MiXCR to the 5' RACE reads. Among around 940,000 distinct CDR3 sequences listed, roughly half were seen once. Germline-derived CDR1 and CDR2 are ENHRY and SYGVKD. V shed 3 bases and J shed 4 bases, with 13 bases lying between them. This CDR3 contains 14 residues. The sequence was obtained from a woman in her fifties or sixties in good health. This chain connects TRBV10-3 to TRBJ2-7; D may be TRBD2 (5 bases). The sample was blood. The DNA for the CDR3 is TGTGCCATCAGTGAAAGGACCAGAGGGTACGAGCAGTACTTC. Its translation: CAISERTRGYEQYF.